The T cell receptor beta chain described here comes from a study of cytomegalovirus exposure and HLA in healthy donors. Unmatched junction bases numbered 10, after V lost 9 bases and J lost 0 bases. The germline V gene has CDR1 MNHEY and CDR2 SMNVEV (reference sequence). The CDR3 length is 15 residues. 13 Jbeta primers and 60 Vbeta primers were used for the PCR. Using immunoSEQ multiplex PCR, the repertoire was profiled, and TCRdb retains in-frame clones only, with some absent. This table holds roughly 110,000 clones, 55% to 85% found once. This sequence joins TRBV27 and TRBJ1-2; 7 nucleotides align to TRBD1. The sequencing input was PBMCs. The sequence was obtained from a man aged 30 to 39 in good health and CMV-seronegative. The CDR3 DNA reads as TGTGCCAGGCTTGGACAGGAGATTCCTAACTATGGCTACACCTTC. This codes for CARLGQEIPNYGYTF.